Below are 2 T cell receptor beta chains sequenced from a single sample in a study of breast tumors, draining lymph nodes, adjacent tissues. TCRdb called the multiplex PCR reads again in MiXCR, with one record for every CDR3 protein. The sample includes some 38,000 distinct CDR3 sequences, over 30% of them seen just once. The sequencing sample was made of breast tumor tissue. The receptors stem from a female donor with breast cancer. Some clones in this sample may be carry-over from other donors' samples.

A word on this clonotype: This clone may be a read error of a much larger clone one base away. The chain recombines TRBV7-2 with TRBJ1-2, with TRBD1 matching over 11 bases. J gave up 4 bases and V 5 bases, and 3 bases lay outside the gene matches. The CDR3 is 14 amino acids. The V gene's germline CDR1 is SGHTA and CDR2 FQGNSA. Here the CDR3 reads CASSPGTGGYGYTF. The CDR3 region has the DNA TGTGCCAGCAGCCCCGGGACAGGGGGCTATGGCTACACCTTC.

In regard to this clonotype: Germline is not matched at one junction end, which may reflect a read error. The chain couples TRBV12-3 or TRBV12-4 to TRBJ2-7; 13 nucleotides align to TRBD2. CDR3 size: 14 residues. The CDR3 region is CASGPGLAGTRTVF. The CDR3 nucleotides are TGTGCCAGCGGTCCGGGACTAGCGGGAACCCGGACAGTCTTC.